The 30 T cell receptor beta chains in this list originate from one sample, sequenced in a study of cytomegalovirus exposure and HLA in healthy donors. PCR amplification relied on 60 Vbeta primers (plus 13 Jbeta primers). TCRdb's table, derived via immunoSEQ multiplex PCR, lists solely in-frame clones and lacks some. Altogether about 230,000 clones are present, about three quarters being singletons, with the ten largest covering approximately 2.6%. Sequenced input: PBMCs. Receptor source: a woman aged 55-70 years in good health and CMV-seropositive.

This clone showed up just once. The V and J genes are TRBV30 and TRBJ2-7; the match to TRBD2 covers 10 bases. The CDR3 is 15 amino acids. V dropped 1 base and J dropped 5; count of bases not matched to a gene: 8. Germline V gene lookup returns CDR1 GTSNPN and CDR2 SVGIG (reference sequence). CDR3 sequence reads: CAWSGGGLAFDEQYF. The CDR3 coding sequence is TGTGCCTGGAGTGGAGGGGGACTAGCGTTCGACGAGCAGTACTTC.

This chain uses TRBV1 with TRBJ2-6; TRBD1 is the table's D call, not checked against the DNA. TRBV1 is marked as a pseudogene. The CDR3 has 16 residues. The CDR3 reads CTSSQDPSSGANVLTF. The CDR3 nucleotides read TGCACCAGCAGCCAAGATCCCAGCTCTGGGGCCAACGTCCTGACTTTC.

V is TRBV5-1 and J is TRBJ2-3; TRBD1 agrees at 8 bases. Germline V lookup: CDR1 SGHRS, CDR2 YFSETQ. With 4 bases clipped from V and 1 base from J, the junction kept 2 bases outside the gene matches. The CDR3 totals 14 residues. The CDR3 nucleotides read TGCGCCAGCAGCCCGGGACAGGGCACAGATACGCAGTATTTT. Translating gives CASSPGQGTDTQYF.

The chain recombines TRBV10-3 with TRBJ2-1; 10 bases match TRBD1. The germline CDR1 and CDR2 sequences are ENHRY and SYGVKD. The V segment lost 6 bases and the J segment 10 bases; nucleotides outside the gene matches: 9. This CDR3 comprises 14 residues. The CDR3 sequence is CAISPGTGVGEQFF. CDR3 in DNA: TGTGCCATCAGCCCCGGGACAGGGGTCGGGGAGCAGTTCTTC.

The chain joins TRBV5-4 to TRBJ2-5; D ambiguous. This CDR3 spans 13 amino acids. V was cut by 1 base and J by 2 bases, with 6 bases left in between. Germline loops: CDR1 SGHNT, CDR2 YYREEE (reference sequence). The CDR3 region has the DNA TGTGCCAGCAGCTTGTACGAGCAAGAGACCCAGTACTTC. Its translation is CASSLYEQETQYF.

This chain connects TRBV7-9 to TRBJ2-7, with TRBD1 matching 7 bases. CDR3 length equals 15 residues. The V gene end was trimmed by 5 bases and the J gene end by 7 bases; junction bases not matched to a gene: 14. Germline-derived CDR1 and CDR2 are SEHNR and FQNEAQ (reference sequence). In DNA form, the CDR3 reads TGTGCCAGCAGCGCACAGGGACAGCTAGTATTGGAGCAGTACTTC. It translates to CASSAQGQLVLEQYF.

This clone has a single count. The chain has TRBV18 and TRBJ2-1, with 8 bases aligning to TRBD2. CDR3 length: 17 amino acids. Unmatched junction bases numbered 9, after V lost 4 bases and J lost 1 base. Germline CDR1 reads KGHSH; CDR2 reads LQKENI. CDR3 nucleotide sequence: TGTGCCAGCTCACTACCGTCGGCGGGAGGATCCTACAATGAGCAGTTCTTC. This encodes CASSLPSAGGSYNEQFF.

The chain is built from TRBV6-1 and TRBJ1-6; 7 positions agree with TRBD1. Trimming took 4 bases from V and 3 from J; bases not matched to a gene: 6. The CDR3 is made up of 16 amino acids. CDR1 is MNHNS, CDR2 SASEGT, per germline. The CDR3 reads CASSVAGTDYNSPLHF. The CDR3 nucleotides are TGTGCCAGCAGTGTAGCAGGGACAGACTATAATTCACCCCTCCACTTT.

The rearrangement uses TRBV4-1 and TRBJ2-5; 8 positions match TRBD1. CDR1 and CDR2 from the germline V gene are MGHRA and YSYEKL. V was pared by 0 bases and J by 9 bases, with 0 bases of the junction left unmatched. This CDR3 has 12 amino acids. CDR3 DNA: TGCGCCAGCAGCCAAGACAGGGGGCCCCAGTACTTC. This sequence encodes CASSQDRGPQYF.

The chain employs TRBV5-1 and TRBJ2-3; the match to TRBD2 covers 10 bases. Trimming at V came to 2 bases and at J to 2 bases, leaving 2 bases not matched to a gene. Germline V gives CDR1 SGHRS, CDR2 YFSETQ. The CDR3 runs to 15 residues. The CDR3 DNA reads as TGCGCCAGCAGCTTCGGGACTAGCGTCACAGATACGCAGTATTTT. Translation: CASSFGTSVTDTQYF.

The CDR3 sequence: CASSGTGTGSGELFF. CDR3 nucleotides: TGTGCCAGCAGCGGCACCGGGACAGGGTCCGGGGAGCTGTTTTTT. The rearrangement joins TRBV9 to TRBJ2-2; TRBD1 agrees at 9 bases. This CDR3 is built from 15 residues. The ends lost 3 bases at V and 6 bases at J; junction bases unmatched: 6. CDR1 is SGDLS and CDR2 is YYNGEE in the germline V gene.

This sequence joins TRBV30 and TRBJ2-5; D ambiguous. Trimming cost V 0 bases and J 2 bases, with 13 bases left between them. Germline V gene sequence: CDR1 GTSNPN, CDR2 SVGIG (reference sequence). This CDR3 spans 15 amino acids. CDR3 sequence (DNA): TGTGCCTGGAGTGTGAGGCAGACTGCACAAGAGACCCAGTACTTC. Its translation is CAWSVRQTAQETQYF.

For the CDR3, the DNA is TGTGCCAGCAGCCCAGGGTCGGACAACTATGGCTACACCTTC. Its translation is CASSPGSDNYGYTF. The chain employs TRBV7-9 and TRBJ1-2, with a possible D match to TRBD1 (5 bases). Germline CDR1 SEHNR, CDR2 FQNEAQ (reference sequence). The length of the CDR3 is 14 residues. With 5 bases removed from V and 2 bases from J, the gap between germline ends came to 12 bases.

The table lists this clone with a few counts. This chain connects TRBV21-1 to TRBJ1-4; TRBD1, the D gene given by the table, was not confirmed from the DNA. TRBV21-1 is an annotated pseudogene. The CDR3 extends over 14 amino acids. This CDR3 is CASSKTGTNEKLFF. The CDR3 DNA reads as TGTGCCAGCAGCAAGACAGGAACTAATGAAAAACTGTTTTTT.

This chain links TRBV5-4 with TRBJ2-2; 9 positions match TRBD2. Losses at the gene ends were 4 bases for V and 6 bases for J; bases not matched to a gene: 10. Germline loops: CDR1 SGHNT, CDR2 YYREEE (reference sequence). The CDR3 has 16 residues. This CDR3 is CASSALGLAGAGELFF. CDR3 nucleotides: TGTGCCAGCAGCGCCCTGGGACTAGCCGGGGCCGGGGAGCTGTTTTTT.

The CDR3 loop reads CASSFLGSGGYTF. The CDR3 region has the DNA TGTGCCAGCAGTTTCTTGGGGTCGGGGGGCTACACCTTC. The chain combines TRBV28 with TRBJ1-2; no definite D call. The V and J ends lost 3 bases and 8 bases respectively, with 13 bases between them. Per germline, CDR1 MDHEN and CDR2 SYDVKM. The CDR3 is 13 residues long.

The chain recombines TRBV5-6 with TRBJ2-5; tentative D call: TRBD2 (6 bases). This CDR3 spans 15 amino acids. The germline gives CDR1 SGHDT, CDR2 YYEEEE. The V end lost 3 bases, the J end lost 5 bases, and 17 bases lay between the germline ends. CDR3 coding DNA: TGTGCCAGCAGCTACACGGGGGATGGCAGGGAGACCCAGTACTTC. Translation: CASSYTGDGRETQYF.

V and J are TRBV19 and TRBJ2-7; 8 nucleotides agree with TRBD1. Looked up from germline, CDR1 is LNHDA and CDR2 is SQIVND (reference sequence). Trimming took 5 bases from V and 3 from J; bases not matched to a gene: 6. The CDR3 is made up of 14 amino acids. CDR3 in amino acids: CASSSRTGRYEQYF. The CDR3 bases are TGTGCCAGTAGTTCAAGGACAGGGCGCTACGAGCAGTACTTC.

The table lists this clone with a count of one. V and J are TRBV6-6 and TRBJ1-1; possibly TRBD1 for D (6 bases). V was trimmed by 5 bases and J by 5 bases, leaving 15 bases between them. Germline V lookup: CDR1 MNHNY, CDR2 SVGAGI (reference sequence). The CDR3 extends over 14 amino acids. The CDR3 spells CASSPTGLGTEAFF. The CDR3 DNA reads TGTGCCAGCAGTCCGACAGGCTTGGGAACTGAAGCTTTCTTT.

The rearrangement joins TRBV21-1 to TRBJ1-3; the table's D gene call, TRBD1, was not cross checked with the DNA. TRBV21-1 is a recognized pseudogene. CDR3 length: 24 residues. The CDR3 DNA reads TGTGCCAGCAGCAAAGCGCTTTTTTTGAGGGGACAGGGGAAAGGAGATACTGCTGGAAACACCATATATTTT. Translating gives CASSKALFLRGQGKGDTAGNTIYF.

This rearrangement joins TRBV11-2 to TRBJ2-1; weak D call: TRBD1 (5 bases). Between the trimmed V and J ends, which lost 1 base and 1 base, there was a span of 8 bases. This CDR3 region has 15 residues. Germline-derived CDR1 and CDR2 are SGHAT and FQNNGV. CDR3 residues: CASSLGQPSYNEQFF. In nucleotides, the CDR3 is TGTGCCAGCAGCTTAGGACAGCCTTCCTACAATGAGCAGTTCTTC.

The V and J genes are TRBV5-1 and TRBJ2-1; 12 bases match TRBD2. CDR3 length equals 18 residues. V trimming: 2 bases; J trimming: 1 base; junction bases outside the gene matches: 7. The germline V gene has CDR1 SGHRS and CDR2 YFSETQ. CDR3 residues: CASSFPSGGEDSYNEQFF. The CDR3 DNA reads TGCGCCAGCAGCTTCCCTAGCGGGGGGGAAGATTCCTACAATGAGCAGTTCTTC.

This chain joins TRBV7-9 and TRBJ1-3; D remains ambiguous. V lost 0 bases and J lost 0, with 3 bases in between. The CDR3 is 14 amino acids. Germline-derived CDR1 and CDR2 are SEHNR and FQNEAQ (reference sequence). The CDR3 loop is CASSLANSGNTIYF. The CDR3 nucleotides read TGTGCCAGCAGCTTAGCCAACTCTGGAAACACCATATATTTT. The entire variable domain, with the rest obtained from reference TRBV7-9 and TRBJ1-3, is as follows: DTGVSQNPRHKITKRGQNVTFRCDPISEHNRLYWYRQTLGQGPEFLTYFQNEAQLEKSRLLSDRFSAERPKGSFSTLEIQRTEQGDSAMYLCASSLANSGNTIYFGEGSWLTVV.

The chain employs TRBV27 and TRBJ1-2, with 8 nucleotides matching TRBD1. The trim removed 5 bases at V and 4 bases at J, leaving 9 bases unmatched. The CDR3 sequence is 15 residues long. Germline V CDR1 and CDR2: MNHEY, SMNVEV (reference sequence). The CDR3 nucleotides are TGTGCCAGCAGTCCCGGACAGGGTTTGAGCTATGGCTACACCTTC. Translating gives CASSPGQGLSYGYTF.

The J gene is TRBJ1-3, the V gene TRBV7-2; 7 positions agree with TRBD1. CDR3 length equals 14 residues. CDR1 is SGHTA and CDR2 is FQGNSA in the germline V gene. V gave up 5 bases and J gave up 8 bases; unmatched junction bases: 9. The CDR3 is CASSPGQSRDTIYF. The CDR3 bases are TGTGCCAGCAGCCCGGGACAGAGTAGGGACACCATATATTTT.

This chain uses TRBV6-1 with TRBJ1-6, with D maybe TRBD1 (5 bases). The V end lost 5 bases, the J end lost 9 bases, and 14 bases lay between the germline ends. Germline CDR1 and CDR2: MNHNS and SASEGT. This CDR3 contains 14 residues. CDR3 sequence: CASSTDGTFSPLHF. Written as DNA, the CDR3 is TGTGCCAGCAGTACGGACGGGACTTTTTCACCCCTCCACTTT.

V and J are TRBV2 and TRBJ2-2, with 9 positions matching TRBD1. Trimming at V came to 4 bases and at J to 5 bases, leaving 5 bases not matched to a gene. The CDR3 length is 15 residues. Germline CDR1 reads SNHLY; CDR2 reads FYNNEI. Written as DNA, the CDR3 is TGTGCCAGCAGTGTACAGGGGGCGCGTACCGGGGAGCTGTTTTTT. It codes for CASSVQGARTGELFF.

This clone was observed a handful of times. The rearrangement links TRBV10-3 to TRBJ2-3; D is perhaps TRBD1 (5 bases). V dropped 2 bases and J dropped 4 bases, with 10 bases sitting between them. Germline V gene lookup returns CDR1 ENHRY and CDR2 SYGVKD. This CDR3 contains 14 residues. The CDR3 sequence is CAISEGRDADTQYF. The CDR3, as DNA: TGTGCCATCAGTGAGGGCAGGGATGCAGATACGCAGTATTTT.

This chain links TRBV30 with TRBJ2-7; tentative D call: TRBD1 (6 bases). Germline values: CDR1 GTSNPN, CDR2 SVGIG (reference sequence). The CDR3 is 13 amino acids. The V gene lost 5 bases and the J gene lost 1 base, with 12 bases spanning the gap. CDR3 sequence reads: CAWDQGKSYEQYF. CDR3 DNA: TGTGCCTGGGATCAGGGGAAGTCCTACGAGCAGTACTTC.

This CDR3 is CASSRGWLETQYF. Here the CDR3 DNA reads TGTGCCAGCAGCCGCGGTTGGTTAGAGACCCAGTACTTC. The chain joins TRBV7-2 to TRBJ2-5, with D unresolved. This CDR3 contains 13 residues. The V end lost 5 bases, the J end lost 4 bases, and 11 bases lay between the germline ends. Germline lookup yields CDR1 SGHTA and CDR2 FQGNSA.